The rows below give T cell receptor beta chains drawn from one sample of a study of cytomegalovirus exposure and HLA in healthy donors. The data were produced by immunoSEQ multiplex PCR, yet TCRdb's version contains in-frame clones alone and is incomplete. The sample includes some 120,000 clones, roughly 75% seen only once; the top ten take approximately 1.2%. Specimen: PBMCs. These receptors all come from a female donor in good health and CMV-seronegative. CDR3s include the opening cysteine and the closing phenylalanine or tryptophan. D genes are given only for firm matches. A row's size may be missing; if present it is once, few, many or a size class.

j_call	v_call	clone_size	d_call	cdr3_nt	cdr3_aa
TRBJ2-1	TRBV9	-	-	TGTGCCAGCAGCGTGGGAGGGGGCTCCTACAATGAGCAGTTCTTC	CASSVGGGSYNEQFF
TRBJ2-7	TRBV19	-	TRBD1	TGTGCCAGTAGTGCCCAGGGGGCGGGCATCGAGCAGTACTTC	CASSAQGAGIEQYF
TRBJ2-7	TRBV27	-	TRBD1	TGTGCCAGCACCTCTTTCGGACAGGGGGGTAAAGAGCAGTACTTC	CASTSFGQGGKEQYF
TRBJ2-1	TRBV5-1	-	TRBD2	TGCGCCAGCAGCTGGGGACTACGAGGGGACAATGAGCAGTTCTTC	CASSWGLRGDNEQFF
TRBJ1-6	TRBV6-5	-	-	TGTGCCAGCAGTTACGCCCGGAGCTCCTATAATTCACCCCTCCACTTT	CASSYARSSYNSPLHF
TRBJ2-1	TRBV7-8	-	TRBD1	TGTGCCAGCAGCCCGGACAGGGCGCCCTACAATGAGCAGTTCTTC	CASSPDRAPYNEQFF
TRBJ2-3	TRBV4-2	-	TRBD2	TGTGCCAGCAGCTTCGCCGGGAGGGGTGAGGCGGCAGATACGCAGTATTTT	CASSFAGRGEAADTQYF
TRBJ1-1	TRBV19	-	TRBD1	TGTGCCAGTGACGGGACAGGTAACACTGAAGCTTTCTTT	CASDGTGNTEAFF
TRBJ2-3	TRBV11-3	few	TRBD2	TGTGCCAGCAGCCCCGGACTAGCGGGAGTACGAGATACGCAGTATTTT	CASSPGLAGVRDTQYF
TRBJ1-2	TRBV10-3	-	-	TGTGCCACCGGGGGAGGAGGTCTGGGCTACACCTTC	CATGGGGLGYTF
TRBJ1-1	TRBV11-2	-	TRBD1	TGTGCCAGCAGCTTAGCCCCCCCCGACAGGGGGATGGGTGAAGCTTTCTTT	CASSLAPPDRGMGEAFF
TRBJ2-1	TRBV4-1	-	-	TGCGCCAGCAGCCAACCCAGGGGCGGGAGAGATTACAATGAGCAGTTCTTC	CASSQPRGGRDYNEQFF
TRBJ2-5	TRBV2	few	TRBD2	TGTGCCAGCCGCCAACTAGCGGGGCAAGAGACCCAGTACTTC	CASRQLAGQETQYF
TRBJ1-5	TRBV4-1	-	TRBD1	TGCGCCAGCAGCCAAGGGGACAGGGGGCACCAGCCCCAGCATTTT	CASSQGDRGHQPQHF
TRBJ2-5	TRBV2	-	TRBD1	TGTGCCAGCGAAGGGACAGGGCAAGAGACCCAGTACTTC	CASEGTGQETQYF
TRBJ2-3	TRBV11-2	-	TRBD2	TGTGCCAGCAGCTCCTCCCCCCCAGCGGGGGTCACAGATACGCAGTATTTT	CASSSSPPAGVTDTQYF
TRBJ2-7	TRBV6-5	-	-	TGTGCCAGCAGTTACGGTTTGGGGGGGCTCGACGAGCAGTACTTC	CASSYGLGGLDEQYF
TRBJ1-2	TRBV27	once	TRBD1	TGTGCCAGCAGTTTACGGGACAGGGGCGGGGGCTACACCTTC	CASSLRDRGGGYTF
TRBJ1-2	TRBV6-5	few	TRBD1	TGTGCCAGCAGTAAAACAGGGGATTTGATCTCCGGCTACACCTTC	CASSKTGDLISGYTF
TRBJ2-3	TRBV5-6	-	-	TGTGCCAGCAGCCCAGTCGGGGGTACAGATACGCAGTATTTT	CASSPVGGTDTQYF
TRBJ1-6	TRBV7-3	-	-	TGTGCCAGCAGCTTAAAGGTTATCAGAGGCTCCTATAATTCACCCCTCCACTTT	CASSLKVIRGSYNSPLHF
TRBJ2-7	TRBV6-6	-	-	TGTGCCAGCACCCAAGGGGTGGCTCTGTCGGAGCAGTACTTC	CASTQGVALSEQYF
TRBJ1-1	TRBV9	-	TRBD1	TGTGCCAGCAGCACCGACAGGGGTGGGAACACTGAAGCTTTCTTT	CASSTDRGGNTEAFF
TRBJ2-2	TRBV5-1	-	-	TGCGCCAGCAGCTTGAATCCCCAGGGAAACACCGGGGAGCTGTTTTTT	CASSLNPQGNTGELFF
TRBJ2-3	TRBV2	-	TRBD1	TGTGCCAGCAAACAGGGGGCTAGCACAGATACGCAGTATTTT	CASKQGASTDTQYF
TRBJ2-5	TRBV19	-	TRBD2	TGTGCCAGTAGCATGACTAGCAGGAAAGAGACCCAGTACTTC	CASSMTSRKETQYF
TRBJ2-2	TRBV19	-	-	TGTGCCAGTAGGGACTGGAGCTCGGGGGTGACCGGGGAGCTGTTTTTT	CASRDWSSGVTGELFF
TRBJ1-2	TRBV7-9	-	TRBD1	TGTGCCAGCAGCCAACTGGGACAGTCGGGCGGCTACACCTTC	CASSQLGQSGGYTF
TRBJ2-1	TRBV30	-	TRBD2	TGTGCCTGGAGTAGAGGGGGACGTTGGCGGGAGGGCCACTCCTACAATGAGCAGTTCTTC	CAWSRGGRWREGHSYNEQFF